This TCR beta chain was recorded in a study of memory CD4+ T cells and cytomegalovirus serostatus. Overall study context: Donors were healthy Belgian adults, 9 or 10 CMV seropositive and approximately 23 seronegative. The study's findings and limits: CMV serostatus prediction reached median AUC about 0.95, or 0.9 with US-trained model.

Single viable CD3+CD4+CD8-CD45RO+ cells were sorted as the memory CD4+ T cells. Per the study methods: After removing out-of-frame reads, approximately 2 million distinct TCRbeta sequences remained. Profiling relied on immunoSEQ multiplex PCR, and the TCRdb table lists in-frame clones only, not all of them. V, J and clone size were drawn from that table, and D and trimming were deduced from the DNA. This sample has around 53,000 clones, with about 83% found just once. Remarks on this clone: Antigen unknown.

Looked up from germline, CDR1 is MNHEY and CDR2 is SVGAGI. This CDR3 region has 14 residues. Deletions cut 5 bases from V and 7 bases from J, with 12 bases between. This clonotype was obtained from an adult in good health and CMV-seropositive. Sequencing was carried out using memory CD4+ T cells from blood. The chain is built from TRBV6-5 and TRBJ1-6, with D possibly TRBD1 on 6 matching bases. The CDR3 region is CASSVGQLNSPLHF. CDR3 coding DNA: TGTGCCAGCAGTGTAGGACAGCTCAATTCACCCCTCCACTTT.